This entry features one TCR beta chain sequence. This specimen belongs to a study of technical replicates of blood from a few donors. Assay used: immunoSEQ multiplex PCR; TCRdb lists only in-frame clones, some missing. Of about 75,000 clones listed, around 97% are singletons. With V trimmed by 8 bases and J by 7 bases, 12 bases remained unmatched. CDR1 is SGHNT, CDR2 YENEEA, per germline. The CDR3 is 14 amino acids. V is TRBV11-3 and J is TRBJ2-7; 9 bases match TRBD2. Sequenced: T cells isolated from PBMCs. This TCR was sampled from a human donor in good health. CDR3 residues: CASSSPSGKHEQYF. DNA of the CDR3: TGTGCCAGCTCTTCCCCTAGCGGGAAACATGAGCAGTACTTC.